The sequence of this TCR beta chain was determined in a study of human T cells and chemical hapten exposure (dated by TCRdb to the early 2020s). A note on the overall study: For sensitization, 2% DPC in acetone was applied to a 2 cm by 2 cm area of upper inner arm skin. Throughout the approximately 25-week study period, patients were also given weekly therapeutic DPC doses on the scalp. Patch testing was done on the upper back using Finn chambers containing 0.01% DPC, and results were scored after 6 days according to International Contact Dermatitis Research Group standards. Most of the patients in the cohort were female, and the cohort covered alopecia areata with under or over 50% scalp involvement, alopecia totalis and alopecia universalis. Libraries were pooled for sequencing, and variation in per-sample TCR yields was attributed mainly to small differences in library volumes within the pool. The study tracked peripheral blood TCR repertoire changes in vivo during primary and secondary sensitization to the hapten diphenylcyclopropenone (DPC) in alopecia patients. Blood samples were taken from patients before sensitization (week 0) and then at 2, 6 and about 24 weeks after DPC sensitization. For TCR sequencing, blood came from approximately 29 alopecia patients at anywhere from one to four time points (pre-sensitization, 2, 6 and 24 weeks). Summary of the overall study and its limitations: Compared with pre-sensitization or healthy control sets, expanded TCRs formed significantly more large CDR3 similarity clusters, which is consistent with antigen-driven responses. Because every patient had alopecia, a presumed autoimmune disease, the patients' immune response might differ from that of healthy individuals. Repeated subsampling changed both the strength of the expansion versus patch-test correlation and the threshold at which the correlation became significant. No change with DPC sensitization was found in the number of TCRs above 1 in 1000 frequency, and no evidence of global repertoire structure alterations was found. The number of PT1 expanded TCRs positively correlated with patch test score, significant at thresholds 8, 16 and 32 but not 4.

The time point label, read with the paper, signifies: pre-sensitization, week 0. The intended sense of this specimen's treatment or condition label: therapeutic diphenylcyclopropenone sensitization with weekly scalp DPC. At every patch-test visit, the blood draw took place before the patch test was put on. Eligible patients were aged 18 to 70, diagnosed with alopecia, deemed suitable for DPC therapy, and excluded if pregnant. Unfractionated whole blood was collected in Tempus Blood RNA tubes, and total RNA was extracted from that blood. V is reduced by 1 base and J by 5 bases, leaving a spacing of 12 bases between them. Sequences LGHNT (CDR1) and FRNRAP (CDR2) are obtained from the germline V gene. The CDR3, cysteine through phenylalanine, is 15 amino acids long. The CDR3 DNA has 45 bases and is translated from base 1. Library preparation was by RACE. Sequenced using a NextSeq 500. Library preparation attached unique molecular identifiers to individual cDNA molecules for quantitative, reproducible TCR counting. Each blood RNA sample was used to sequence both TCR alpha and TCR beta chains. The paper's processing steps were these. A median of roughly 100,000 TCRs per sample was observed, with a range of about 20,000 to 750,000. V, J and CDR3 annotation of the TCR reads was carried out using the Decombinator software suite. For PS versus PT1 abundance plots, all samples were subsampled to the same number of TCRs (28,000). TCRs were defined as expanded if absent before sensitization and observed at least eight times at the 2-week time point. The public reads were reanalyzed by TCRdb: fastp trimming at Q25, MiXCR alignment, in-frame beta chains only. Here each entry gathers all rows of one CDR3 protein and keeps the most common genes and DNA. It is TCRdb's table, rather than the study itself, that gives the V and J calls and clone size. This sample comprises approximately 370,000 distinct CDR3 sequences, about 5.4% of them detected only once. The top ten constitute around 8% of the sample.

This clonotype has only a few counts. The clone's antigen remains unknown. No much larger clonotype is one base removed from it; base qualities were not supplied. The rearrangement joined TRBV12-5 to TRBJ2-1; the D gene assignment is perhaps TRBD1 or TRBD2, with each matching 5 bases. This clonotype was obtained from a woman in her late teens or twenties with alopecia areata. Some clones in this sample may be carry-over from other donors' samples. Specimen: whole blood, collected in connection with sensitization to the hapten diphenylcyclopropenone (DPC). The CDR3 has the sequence CASGLEGTHHNEQFF. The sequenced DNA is TGTGCTAGTGGTTTGGAGGGGACCCACCACAATGAGCAGTTCTTC.